This T cell receptor (beta chain) derives from a study of control samples from healthy donors and cancer patients. Method: immunoSEQ multiplex PCR; TCRdb's copy keeps in-frame clones and lacks some. Of about 65,000 clones listed, 90% are singletons. This clone was counted between two and nine times. The germline V gene has CDR1 SGHAT and CDR2 FQNNGV. Trimming left V 3 bases short and J 8 bases short, with 11 bases between. This CDR3 comprises 13 residues. The source is a woman aged 45-65 years with colorectal cancer. The sequenced sample was PBMCs. The chain combines TRBV11-2 with TRBJ1-3; no clear D gene. The CDR3 loop reads CASSFGSVDTIYF. As DNA, the CDR3 is TGTGCCAGCAGCTTCGGTTCCGTGGACACCATATATTTT.